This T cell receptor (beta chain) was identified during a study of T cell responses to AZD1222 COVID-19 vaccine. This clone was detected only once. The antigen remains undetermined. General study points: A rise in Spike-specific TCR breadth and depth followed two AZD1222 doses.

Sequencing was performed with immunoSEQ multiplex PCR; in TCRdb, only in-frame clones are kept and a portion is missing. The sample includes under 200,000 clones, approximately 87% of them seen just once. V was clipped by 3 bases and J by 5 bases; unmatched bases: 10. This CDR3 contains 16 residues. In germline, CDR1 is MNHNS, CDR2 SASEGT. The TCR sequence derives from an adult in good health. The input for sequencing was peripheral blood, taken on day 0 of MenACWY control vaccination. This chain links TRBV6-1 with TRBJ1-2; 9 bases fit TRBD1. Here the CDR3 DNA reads TGTGCCAGCAGTGACCCAATCGTTGACAGGGGGTATGGCTACACCTTC. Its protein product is CASSDPIVDRGYGYTF.